This TCR beta chain was sequenced in a study of read filtering for tumor transcriptome and immune sequencing. Study details: RNA-seq yielded only about 75 to 1,300 TCR reads, IR-seq about 4 to 10.27 million.

Findings and caveats of the study: Without single-read clonotypes, shared clonotype proportions correlated more between IR-seq and RNA-seq. IR-seq captured clonotypes deeper and more reliably than RNA-seq.

Molecular barcoded adaptors covering alpha/delta and beta/gamma chains were used on approximately 440 ng RNA. One entry per CDR3 protein results from TCRdb running MiXCR on the reads. The table has roughly 49,000 distinct CDR3 sequences, around 21% seen once. The germline V and J ends were trimmed by 3 bases and 0 bases, with 14 bases remaining between them. Germline lookup yields CDR1 SGHDN and CDR2 FVKESK. This CDR3 has 16 residues. Bone marrow was sampled from every patient at the time of active disease. This clonotype occurred many times. Antigen specificity is unknown. The receptor's source is a donor at least 40 years old with multiple myeloma. Sequencing used a population of CD138-negative cells sorted from bone marrow. This rearrangement joins TRBV14 to TRBJ1-1; no firm D call. The CDR3 here is CASSQKISGMNTEAFF. The CDR3 DNA is TGTGCCAGCAGCCAGAAGATAAGTGGGATGAACACTGAAGCTTTCTTT.